This T cell receptor (beta chain) stems from a study of siplizumab effects on memory and regulatory T cells. The CDR3 covers 12 residues. Trimming removed 0 bases from V and 15 bases from J, with 12 bases in between. Germline V lookup: CDR1 LNHDA, CDR2 SQIVND (reference sequence). Clones were sequenced by immunoSEQ multiplex PCR, and TCRdb holds only the in-frame ones, with some missing. The data show some 97,000 clones, around 94% seen once. Specimen: Tregs sorted from blood. This chain connects TRBV19 to TRBJ2-4; D perhaps matches TRBD1 (5 bases). The TCR originated in a human donor in good health. CDR3 sequence (DNA): TGTGCCAGTAGTATAGATCGAGGACATCTGTACTTC. Translating it yields CASSIDRGHLYF.